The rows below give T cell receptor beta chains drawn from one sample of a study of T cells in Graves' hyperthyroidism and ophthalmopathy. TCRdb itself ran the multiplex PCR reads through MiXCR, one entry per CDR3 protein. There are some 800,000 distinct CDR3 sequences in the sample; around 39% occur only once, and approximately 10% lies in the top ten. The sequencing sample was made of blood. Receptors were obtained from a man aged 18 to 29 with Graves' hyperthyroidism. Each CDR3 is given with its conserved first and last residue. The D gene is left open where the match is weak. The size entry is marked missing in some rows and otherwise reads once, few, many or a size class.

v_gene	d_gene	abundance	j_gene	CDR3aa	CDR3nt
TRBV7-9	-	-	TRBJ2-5	CASARAGNQETQYF	TGTGCCAGCGCCCGGGCCGGGAACCAAGAGACCCAGTACTTC
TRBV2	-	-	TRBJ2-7	CASRGYSGKDYEQYF	TGTGCCAGCAGGGGATATAGCGGAAAAGACTACGAGCAGTACTTC
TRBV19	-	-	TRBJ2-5	CASSPGRFGAQYF	TGTGCCAGTAGTCCGGGACGCTTTGGGGCCCAGTACTTC
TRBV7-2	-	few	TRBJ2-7	CASSYTGPYEQYF	TGTGCCAGCAGCTATACGGGTCCATACGAGCAGTACTTC
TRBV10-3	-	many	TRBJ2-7	CAISPPSGEQYF	TGTGCCATCAGTCCCCCCTCGGGCGAGCAGTACTTC
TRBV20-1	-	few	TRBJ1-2	CSARQRHGQGNYGYTF	TGCAGTGCTCGACAGAGGCATGGGCAGGGTAACTATGGCTACACCTTC
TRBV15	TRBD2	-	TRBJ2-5	CATDNAGTSGQETQYF	TGTGCCACCGACAATGCCGGGACTAGCGGACAAGAGACCCAGTACTTC
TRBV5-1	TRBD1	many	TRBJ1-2	CASHQDRGVYGYTF	TGCGCCAGCCACCAAGACAGGGGGGTTTACGGCTACACCTTC
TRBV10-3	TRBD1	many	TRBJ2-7	CAISLGQSSYEQYF	TGTGCCATCAGTCTGGGACAGTCTTCCTACGAGCAGTACTTC
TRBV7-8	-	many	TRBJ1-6	CASSFSAVAPLHF	TGTGCCAGCAGCTTTTCGGCCGTGGCACCCCTCCACTTT
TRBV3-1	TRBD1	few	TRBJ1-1	CASSQEGQGDTEAFF	TGTGCCAGCAGCCAAGAAGGACAGGGGGACACTGAAGCTTTCTTT
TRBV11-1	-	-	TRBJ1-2	CASVEQGDYGYTF	TGTGCCAGCGTGGAACAGGGAGACTATGGCTACACCTTC
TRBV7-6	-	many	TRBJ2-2	CASSSIPADLGELFF	TGTGCCAGCAGCTCAATACCGGCTGATCTCGGGGAGCTGTTTTTT
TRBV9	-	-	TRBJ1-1	CASSPTGWNEAFF	TGTGCCAGCAGTCCTACAGGGTGGAATGAAGCTTTCTTT
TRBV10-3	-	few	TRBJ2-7	CASKGGHEQYF	TGTGCCAGCAAGGGGGGTCACGAGCAGTACTTC
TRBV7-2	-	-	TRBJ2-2	CASSFQGWYTGELFF	TGTGCCAGCAGCTTCCAGGGGTGGTACACCGGGGAGCTGTTTTTT
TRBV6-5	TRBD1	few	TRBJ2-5	CASSNPGTGYRETQYF	TGTGCCAGCAGCAACCCCGGGACAGGGTATAGGGAGACCCAGTACTTC